This TCR beta chain derives from a study of beta chain features in type 1 diabetes. Study-level background: When patients were set against healthy donors, age, gender and cell yields were similar. Overall study results and limits: In type 1 diabetes patients, VDJ junctions had fewer insertions; deletions at these junctions were more frequent. Moderate but significant shortening of TCRB CDR3s was recorded in all four CD4+ subsets from Type 1 diabetes patients.

Remarks on this clone: What it recognizes is unknown. The sample contains more than one DNA sequence encoding this CDR3.

Expressed TCRB transcripts were sequenced after all isolated RNA was converted to cDNA. Only in-frame clones appear in the TCRdb table, and some are missing; sequencing was by immunoSEQ multiplex PCR. The repertoire holds more than 350,000 clones, with about 10% as singletons. Germline V lookup: CDR1 SEHNR, CDR2 FQNEAQ (reference sequence). With 1 base removed from V and 6 bases from J, the gap between germline ends came to 10 bases. The CDR3 runs to 13 residues. The material sequenced was naive CD4+ T cells from blood. This receptor was obtained from a woman between 18 and 30 years old in good health. The chain employs TRBV7-9 and TRBJ2-7; D is perhaps TRBD2 (5 bases). The CDR3 loop is CASSLVRAGEQYV. The CDR3 bases are TGTGCCAGCAGCTTAGTAAGGGCGGGCGAGCAGTACGTC.